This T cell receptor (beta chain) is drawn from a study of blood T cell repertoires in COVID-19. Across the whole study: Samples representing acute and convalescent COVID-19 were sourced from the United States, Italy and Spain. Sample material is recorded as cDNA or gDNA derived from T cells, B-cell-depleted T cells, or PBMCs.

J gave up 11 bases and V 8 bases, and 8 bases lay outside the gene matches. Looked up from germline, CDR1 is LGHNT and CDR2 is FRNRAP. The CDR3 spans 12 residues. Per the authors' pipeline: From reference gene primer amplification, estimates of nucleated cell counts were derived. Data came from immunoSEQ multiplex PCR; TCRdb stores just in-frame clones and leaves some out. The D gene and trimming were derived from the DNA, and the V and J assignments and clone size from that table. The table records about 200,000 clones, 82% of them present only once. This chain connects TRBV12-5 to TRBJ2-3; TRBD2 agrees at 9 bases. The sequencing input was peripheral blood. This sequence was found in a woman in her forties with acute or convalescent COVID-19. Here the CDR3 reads CASRGGGLEQYF. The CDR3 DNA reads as TGTGCTAGTCGCGGGGGGGGACTCGAGCAGTATTTT.